Sequencing of this T cell receptor beta chain was carried out in a study of T cells in Graves' hyperthyroidism and ophthalmopathy. As for the study in general: Peripheral blood was secured at the point of initial diagnosis, before any treatment. Study findings and constraints: In blood, most of the thyroid clonotypes expanded above 0.001 were also present.

The TCR beta CDR3 regions underwent amplification using RNA transcripts as the source. Using the HTBI primer set, a first-round RT-PCR was run on the TCR CDR3. TCRdb fed the multiplex PCR reads into MiXCR, producing one record per CDR3 protein. The sample shows hundreds of thousands of distinct CDR3 sequences, around 15% of them seen only once. A word on this clonotype: Its matching antigen is unknown.

Over 18 months, lack of ophthalmopathy progression marked Graves' hyperthyroidism as stable. Each patient was aged 18 to 65 and had newly diagnosed hyperthyroidism of under 2 months' duration. Germline V gene data show CDR1 as LGHDT and CDR2 as YNNKEL (reference sequence). This CDR3 comprises 15 residues. V was pared by 1 base and J by 4 bases, with 5 bases of the junction left unmatched. The sequenced material came from blood. The TCR sequence derives from a woman aged 18 to 35 with Graves' hyperthyroidism. The V and J genes are TRBV3-1 and TRBJ2-5, with TRBD1 identical over 8 bases. CDR3 nucleotide sequence: TGTGCCAGCAGCCAAGGAGGCAGGGGGCGAGAGACCCAGTACTTC. It is translated as CASSQGGRGRETQYF.